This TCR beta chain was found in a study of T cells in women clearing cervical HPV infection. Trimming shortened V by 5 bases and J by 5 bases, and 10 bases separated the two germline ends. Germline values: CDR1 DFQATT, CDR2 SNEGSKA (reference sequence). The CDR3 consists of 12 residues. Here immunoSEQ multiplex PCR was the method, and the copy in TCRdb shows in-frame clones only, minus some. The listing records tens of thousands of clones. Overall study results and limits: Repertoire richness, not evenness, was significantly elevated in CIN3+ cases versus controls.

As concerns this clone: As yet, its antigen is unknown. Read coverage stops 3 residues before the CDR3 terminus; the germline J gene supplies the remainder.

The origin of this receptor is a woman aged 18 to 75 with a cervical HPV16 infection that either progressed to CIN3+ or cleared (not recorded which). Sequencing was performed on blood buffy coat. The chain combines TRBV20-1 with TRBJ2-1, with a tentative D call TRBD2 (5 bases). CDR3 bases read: TGCAGTGCTGACGGACTTGACAATGAG. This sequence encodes CSADGLDNE. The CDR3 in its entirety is CSADGLDNEQFF.